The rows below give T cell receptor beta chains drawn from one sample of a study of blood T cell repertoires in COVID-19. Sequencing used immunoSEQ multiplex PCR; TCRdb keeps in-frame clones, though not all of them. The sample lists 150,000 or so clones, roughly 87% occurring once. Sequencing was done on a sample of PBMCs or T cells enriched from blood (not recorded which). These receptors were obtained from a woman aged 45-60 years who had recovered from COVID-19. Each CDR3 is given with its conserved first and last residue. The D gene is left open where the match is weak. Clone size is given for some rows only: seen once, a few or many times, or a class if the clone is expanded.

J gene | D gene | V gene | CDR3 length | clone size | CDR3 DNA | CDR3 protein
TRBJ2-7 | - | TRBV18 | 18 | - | TGTGCCAGCTCACCGTTCCCCCCTACCGGCGGAGGTAGTTACGAGCAGTACTTC | CASSPFPPTGGGSYEQYF
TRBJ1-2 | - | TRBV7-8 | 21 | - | TGTGCCAGCAGCCGACCGGGTTCGGGGACAACCCCTAGGCGGGGGATATATGGCTACACCTTC | CASSRPGSGTTPRRGIYGYTF
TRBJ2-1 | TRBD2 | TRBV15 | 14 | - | TGTGCCACCAGCCGGGGACTAGCGGGAGGTGAGCAGTTCTTC | CATSRGLAGGEQFF
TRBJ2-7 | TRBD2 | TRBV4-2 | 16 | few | TGTGCCAGCAGCCAAGGGACTAGCGGGAGTCAGTACGAGCAGTACTTC | CASSQGTSGSQYEQYF
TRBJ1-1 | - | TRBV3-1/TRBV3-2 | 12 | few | TGTGCCAGCACTTCTCGGGGCACTGAAGCTTTCTTT | CASTSRGTEAFF
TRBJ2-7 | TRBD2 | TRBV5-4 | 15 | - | TGTGCCAGCAGCTCCAAGACTAGCGGCATCTACGAGCAGTACTTC | CASSSKTSGIYEQYF
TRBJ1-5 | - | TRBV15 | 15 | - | TGTGCCACCAGCAGAGAGAAAGGGGTGTATCAGCCCCAGCATTTT | CATSREKGVYQPQHF
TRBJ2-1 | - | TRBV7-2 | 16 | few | TGTGCCAGCAGCTTACAGCCGCAGGCTGCCTACAATGAGCAGTTCTTC | CASSLQPQAAYNEQFF
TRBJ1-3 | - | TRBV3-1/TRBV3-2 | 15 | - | TGTGCCAGCGGTTCAGGCCTAAGCTCTGGAAACACCATATATTTT | CASGSGLSSGNTIYF
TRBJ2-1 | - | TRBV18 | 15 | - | TGTGCCAGCTCACCGATAGTAATATTAACCAATGAGCAGTTCTTC | CASSPIVILTNEQFF
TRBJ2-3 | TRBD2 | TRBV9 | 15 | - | TGTGCCAGCTCCTGGGGGGGGACCATCACAGATACGCAGTATTTT | CASSWGGTITDTQYF
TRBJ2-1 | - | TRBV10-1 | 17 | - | TGCGCCAGCAGTGAGTATGGCCGGACTGGCCGCAACAATGAGCAGTTCTTC | CASSEYGRTGRNNEQFF
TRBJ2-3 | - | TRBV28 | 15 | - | TGTGCCAGCAGTTCCCGGGGTTTTAATACAGATACGCAGTATTTT | CASSSRGFNTDTQYF
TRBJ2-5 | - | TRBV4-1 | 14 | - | TGCGCCAGCAGCCAAGGGAGATTCCAAGAGACCCAGTACTTC | CASSQGRFQETQYF
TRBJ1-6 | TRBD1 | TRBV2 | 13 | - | TGTGCCAGCAGCCCGGGACAGGGGTCACCCCTCCACTTT | CASSPGQGSPLHF
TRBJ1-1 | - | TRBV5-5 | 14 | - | TGTGCCAGCAGCTCAGGACACGGGAACACTGAAGCTTTCTTT | CASSSGHGNTEAFF
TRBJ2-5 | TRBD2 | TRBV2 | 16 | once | TGTGCCAGCACCCCCGCCCTAGCGGGAGTCGGGGAGACCCAGTACTTC | CASTPALAGVGETQYF
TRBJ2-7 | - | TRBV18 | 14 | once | TGTGCCAGCTCACCTAAAGGACAGTACTACGAGCAGTACTTC | CASSPKGQYYEQYF
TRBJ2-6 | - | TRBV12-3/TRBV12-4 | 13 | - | TGTGCCAGCGCTCGGTCTGGGGCCAACGTCCTGACTTTC | CASARSGANVLTF
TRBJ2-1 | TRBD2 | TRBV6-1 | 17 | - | TGTGCCAGCAGTGAATACCCTAGCGGGGGTGGGGGTCATGAGCAGTTCTTC | CASSEYPSGGGGHEQFF
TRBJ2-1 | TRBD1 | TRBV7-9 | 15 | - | TGTGCCAGCAGCTTGGGGGACAGAACCTACAATGAGCAGTTCTTC | CASSLGDRTYNEQFF
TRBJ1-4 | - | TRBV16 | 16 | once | TGTGCCAGCAGCCAATCCGGGAGGGGAGGCGATGAAAAACTGTTTTTT | CASSQSGRGGDEKLFF
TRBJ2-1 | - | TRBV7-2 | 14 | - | TGTGCCAGCAGCCAAAGTAGCTCCTACAATGAGCAGTTCTTC | CASSQSSSYNEQFF
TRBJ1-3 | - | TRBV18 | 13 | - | TGTGCCAGCTCACCAGAGAGGGGGAACACCATATATTTT | CASSPERGNTIYF
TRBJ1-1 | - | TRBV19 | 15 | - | TGTGCCAGTAGCCCCATCCCTTACAGTTCCCTGGGAGCTTTCTTT | CASSPIPYSSLGAFF
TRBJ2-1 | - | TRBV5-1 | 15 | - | TGCGCCAGCAGCTTGCTGGGCACCACCTACAATGAGCAGTTCTTC | CASSLLGTTYNEQFF
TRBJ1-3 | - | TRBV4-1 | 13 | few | TGCGCCAGCAGCCAAGCTAATGGAAACACCATATATTTT | CASSQANGNTIYF
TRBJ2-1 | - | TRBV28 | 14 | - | TGTGCCAGCAGTCTGTACGGGAAGTACAATGAGCAGTTCTTC | CASSLYGKYNEQFF
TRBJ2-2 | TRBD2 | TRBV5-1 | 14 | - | TGCGCCAGCACAACTAGCGAGAACACCGGGGAGCTGTTTTTT | CASTTSENTGELFF
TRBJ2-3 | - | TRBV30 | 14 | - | TGTGCCTGGAGTGTTAGGACTGGCACAGATACGCAGTATTTT | CAWSVRTGTDTQYF
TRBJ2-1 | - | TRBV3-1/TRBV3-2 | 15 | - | TGTGCCAGCTCAGGCGGGGACAGAAGCTACAATGAGCAGTTCTTC | CASSGGDRSYNEQFF
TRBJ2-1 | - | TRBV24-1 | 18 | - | TGTGCCACCAGTGATTTCCTCCACAGAACCGACTCCTACAATGAGCAGTTCTTC | CATSDFLHRTDSYNEQFF
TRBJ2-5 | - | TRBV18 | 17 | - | TGTGCCAGCTCACGGCTTCCAGGGGTGGTTTCATTGGAGACCCAGTACTTC | CASSRLPGVVSLETQYF
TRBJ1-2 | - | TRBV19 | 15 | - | TGTGCCAGTAGTATAGGCCCTGGCCAGGGCAGAGGCTACACCTTC | CASSIGPGQGRGYTF
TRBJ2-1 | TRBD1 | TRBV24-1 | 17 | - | TGTGCCACCAGTGAATCACCGGGACAGGGTGGGTACAATGAGCAGTTCTTC | CATSESPGQGGYNEQFF
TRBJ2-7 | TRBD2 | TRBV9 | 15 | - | TGTGCCAGCAGCTCAGAGGGACTAGCGGGATACGAGCAGTACTTC | CASSSEGLAGYEQYF
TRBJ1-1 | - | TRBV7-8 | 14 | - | TGTGCCAGCAGCTTCTCAGGGGTAATCACTGAAGCTTTCTTT | CASSFSGVITEAFF
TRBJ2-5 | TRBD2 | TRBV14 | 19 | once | TGTGCCAGCAGCCAAGAATATTCGTGGACTAGCGGGTTCATGGAGACCCAGTACTTC | CASSQEYSWTSGFMETQYF
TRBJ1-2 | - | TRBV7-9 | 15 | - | TGTGCCAGCAGTGGGAACGGACAGAGTGTCTATGGCTACACCTTC | CASSGNGQSVYGYTF
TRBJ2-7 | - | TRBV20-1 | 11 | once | TGCAGTGCTAGCGCAACCAGCGAGCAGTACTTC | CSASATSEQYF
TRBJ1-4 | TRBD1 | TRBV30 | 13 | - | TGTGCCTGGAGCCGTGACAGGGGGTCTAAACTGTTTTTT | CAWSRDRGSKLFF
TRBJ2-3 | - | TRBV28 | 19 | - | TGTGCCAGCAGTTTCCCTCCCTCCCAGCGGAAGTCTAGCACAGATACGCAGTATTTT | CASSFPPSQRKSSTDTQYF
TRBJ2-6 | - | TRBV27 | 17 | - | TGTGCCAGCAGAAGCGGGACAAGTTCCTCTGGGGCCAACGTCCTGACTTTC | CASRSGTSSSGANVLTF
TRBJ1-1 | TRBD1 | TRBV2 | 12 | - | TGTGCCAGCAGTGTCCGGGACAGGGAAGCTTTCTTT | CASSVRDREAFF
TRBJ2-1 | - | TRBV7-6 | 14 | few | TGTGCCAGCAGCTTCCCCCCGGAGGACCATGAGCAGTTCTTC | CASSFPPEDHEQFF
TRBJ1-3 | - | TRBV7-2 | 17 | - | TGTGCCAGCAGCTTAGCTACGGGACTGATCTCTGGAAACACCATATATTTT | CASSLATGLISGNTIYF
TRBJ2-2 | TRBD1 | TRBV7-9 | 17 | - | TGTGCCAGCAGCTCCCGGACAGGGACCTTGAACACCGGGGAGCTGTTTTTT | CASSSRTGTLNTGELFF
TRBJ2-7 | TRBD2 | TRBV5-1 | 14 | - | TGCGCCAGCAGCAGGACTAGCGGGAGCTACGAGCAGTACTTC | CASSRTSGSYEQYF
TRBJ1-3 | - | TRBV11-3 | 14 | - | TGTGCCAGCAGCCTTGGGGGGGCGGGAAACACCATATATTTT | CASSLGGAGNTIYF
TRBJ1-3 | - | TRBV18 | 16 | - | TGTGCCAGCTCACCGACCGGGGGTGGCTCTGGAAACACCATATATTTT | CASSPTGGGSGNTIYF
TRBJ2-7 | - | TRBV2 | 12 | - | TGTGCCAGCAGTGAGGACTTCTACGAGCAGTACTTC | CASSEDFYEQYF
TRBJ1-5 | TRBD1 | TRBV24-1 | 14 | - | TGTGCCACCAGTGCCCGGGACAGCAGGCAGCCCCAGCATTTT | CATSARDSRQPQHF
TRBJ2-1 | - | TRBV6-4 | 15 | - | TGTGCCAGCAGTGTCGAGGGTGGGTCCTACAATGAGCAGTTCTTC | CASSVEGGSYNEQFF
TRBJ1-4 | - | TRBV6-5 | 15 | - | TGTGCCAGCAGCCCCAAACAGGGTACTAATGAAAAACTGTTTTTT | CASSPKQGTNEKLFF
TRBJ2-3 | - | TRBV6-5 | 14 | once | TGTGCCAGCAGTCAGGGGCTGATCACAGATACGCAGTATTTT | CASSQGLITDTQYF